This is a list of T cell receptor beta chains from one sample in a study of CD8 T cells in Susac syndrome. TCRdb ran MiXCR on the immunoSEQ multiplex PCR reads and lists one entry per CDR3 protein. This table holds tens of thousands of distinct CDR3 sequences, 95% found once. The source material was CD8+ T cells from PBMCs. The receptors stem from a human donor with Susac syndrome. Each CDR3 is given with its conserved first and last residue. A D gene is named only where the DNA matches it firmly. Where a row states a size, it is once, few, many or the class of an expanded clone; other rows omit it.

D gene	V gene	clone size	J gene	CDR3 DNA	CDR3 protein
NA	TRBV12-3/TRBV12-4	NA	TRBJ1-4	TGTGCCAGCAGTTTAGATTTCGGCAGTGAAAAACTGTTTTTT	CASSLDFGSEKLFF
TRBD2	TRBV5-4	few	TRBJ2-1	TGTGCCAGCAGCCCCGCTAGACTAGCGGGAGTAGGATATGAGCAGTTCTTC	CASSPARLAGVGYEQFF
NA	TRBV11-2	once	TRBJ2-1	TGTGCCAGCAGTAGGGCCGGGACAACTTACTACAATGAGCAGTTCTTC	CASSRAGTTYYNEQFF
NA	TRBV27	NA	TRBJ1-2	TGTGCCAGCAGTCCGCAGGGAGTAGATGGCTACACCTTC	CASSPQGVDGYTF
NA	TRBV13	NA	TRBJ1-2	TGTGCCAGCAGCTTAGTGTCGGGACTGGGGGGCTACACCTTC	CASSLVSGLGGYTF
TRBD1	TRBV5-1	NA	TRBJ1-5	TGCGCCAGCAGCGGAGGACAGGATTCGGGCAATAGCAATCAGCCCCAGCATTTT	CASSGGQDSGNSNQPQHF
NA	TRBV7-2	NA	TRBJ1-2	TGTGCCAGCCCCCCACTTGAAGGAGGGGCAGGCTATGGCTACACCTTC	CASPPLEGGAGYGYTF
TRBD1	TRBV3-1	NA	TRBJ2-5	TGTGCCAGCAGCCAGTCCGGGACAGGGTACCAAGAGACCCAGTACTTC	CASSQSGTGYQETQYF
NA	TRBV20-1	NA	TRBJ2-1	TGCAGTGCTGCCCCTGCGACAAGCTCCTACAATGAGCAGTTCTTC	CSAAPATSSYNEQFF
TRBD1	TRBV3-1	once	TRBJ2-1	TGTGCCAGCAGCCAAGGAACAGGGGGCATCAATGAGCAGTTCTTC	CASSQGTGGINEQFF
NA	TRBV7-9	NA	TRBJ2-1	TGTGCCAGCAACCCCGCCGGAGATTCCAATGAGCAGTTCTTC	CASNPAGDSNEQFF
TRBD1	TRBV4-2	NA	TRBJ2-2	TGTGCCAGCAGCCTCTTCCCGGGACAGGGGAACACCGGGGAGCTGTTTTTT	CASSLFPGQGNTGELFF
NA	TRBV9	once	TRBJ2-3	TGTGCCAGCAGCCCGGGACATACTAGCACAGATACGCAGTATTTT	CASSPGHTSTDTQYF
NA	TRBV9	once	TRBJ1-1	TGTGCCAGCAGCACCGGGACGGCCGAGGCTTTCTTT	CASSTGTAEAFF
TRBD1	TRBV15	NA	TRBJ2-7	TGTGCCACCAGCAGAGCCCCCGGGACAGGACTTTACGAGCAGTACTTC	CATSRAPGTGLYEQYF
NA	TRBV9	NA	TRBJ2-2	TGTGCCAGCAGACGAGGTATCGGGGAGCTGTTTTTT	CASRRGIGELFF
NA	TRBV27	NA	TRBJ2-3	TGTGCCAGCAGCCCCACCACTCCGACAGATACGCAGTATTTT	CASSPTTPTDTQYF